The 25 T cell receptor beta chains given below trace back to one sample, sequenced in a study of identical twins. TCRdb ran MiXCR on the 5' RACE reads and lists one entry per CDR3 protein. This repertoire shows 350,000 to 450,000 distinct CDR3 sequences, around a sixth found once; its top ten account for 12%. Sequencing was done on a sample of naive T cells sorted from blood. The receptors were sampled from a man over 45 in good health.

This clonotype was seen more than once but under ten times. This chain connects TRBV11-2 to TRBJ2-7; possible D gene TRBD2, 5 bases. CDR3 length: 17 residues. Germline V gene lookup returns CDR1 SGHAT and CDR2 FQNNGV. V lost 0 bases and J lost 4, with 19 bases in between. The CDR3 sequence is CASSLERALGEDYEQYF. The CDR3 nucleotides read TGTGCCAGCAGCTTAGAGAGGGCCCTGGGAGAAGATTACGAGCAGTACTTC.

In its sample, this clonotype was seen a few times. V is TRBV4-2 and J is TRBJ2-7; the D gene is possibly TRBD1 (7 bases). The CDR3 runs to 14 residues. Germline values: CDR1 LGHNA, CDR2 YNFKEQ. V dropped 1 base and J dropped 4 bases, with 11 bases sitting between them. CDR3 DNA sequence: TGTGCCAGCAGCCAAGTGACAGGGACTTACGAGCAGTACTTC. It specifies CASSQVTGTYEQYF.

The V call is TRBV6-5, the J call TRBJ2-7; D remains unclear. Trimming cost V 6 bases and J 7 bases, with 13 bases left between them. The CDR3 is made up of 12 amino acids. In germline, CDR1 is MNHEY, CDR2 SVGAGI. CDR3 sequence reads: CASRPTSGEQYF. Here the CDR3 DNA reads TGTGCCAGCAGACCAACCTCAGGAGAGCAGTACTTC.

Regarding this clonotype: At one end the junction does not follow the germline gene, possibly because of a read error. The CDR3: CASCQDRVSSYNEQFF. Written as DNA, the CDR3 is TGTGCCAGCTGCCAAGATCGGGTGAGCTCCTACAATGAGCAGTTCTTC. This chain links TRBV14 with TRBJ2-1; no clear D. CDR1 SGHDN and CDR2 FVKESK come from the germline V gene. The CDR3 consists of 16 residues.

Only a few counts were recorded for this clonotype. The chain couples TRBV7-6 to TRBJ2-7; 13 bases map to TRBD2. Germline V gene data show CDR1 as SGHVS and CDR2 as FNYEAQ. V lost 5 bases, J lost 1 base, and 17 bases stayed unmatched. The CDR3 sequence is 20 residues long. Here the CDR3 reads CASSPRVWGRTSGRSYEQYF. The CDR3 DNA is TGTGCCAGCAGCCCCAGGGTGTGGGGGCGGACTAGCGGGAGATCCTACGAGCAGTACTTC.

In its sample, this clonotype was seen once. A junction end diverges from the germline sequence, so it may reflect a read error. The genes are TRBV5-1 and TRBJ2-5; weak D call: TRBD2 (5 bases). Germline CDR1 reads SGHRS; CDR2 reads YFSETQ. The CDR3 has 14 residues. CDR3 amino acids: CASGLSGKQETQYF. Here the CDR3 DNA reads TGCGCCAGCGGCTTGTCGGGGAAACAAGAGACCCAGTACTTC.

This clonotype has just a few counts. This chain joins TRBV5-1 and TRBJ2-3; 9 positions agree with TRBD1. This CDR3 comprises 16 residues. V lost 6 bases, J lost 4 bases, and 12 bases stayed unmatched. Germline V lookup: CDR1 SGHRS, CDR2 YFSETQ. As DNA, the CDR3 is TGCGCCAGCAACCTGGACAGGGGAGGAGGGCCAGATACGCAGTATTTT. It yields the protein CASNLDRGGGPDTQYF.

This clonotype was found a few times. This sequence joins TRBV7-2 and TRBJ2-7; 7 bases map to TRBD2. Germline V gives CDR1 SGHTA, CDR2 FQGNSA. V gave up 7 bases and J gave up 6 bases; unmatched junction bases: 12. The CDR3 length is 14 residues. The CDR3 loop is CASTFGRALSEQYF. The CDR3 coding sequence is TGTGCCAGCACTTTTGGGAGGGCCCTCTCCGAGCAGTACTTC.

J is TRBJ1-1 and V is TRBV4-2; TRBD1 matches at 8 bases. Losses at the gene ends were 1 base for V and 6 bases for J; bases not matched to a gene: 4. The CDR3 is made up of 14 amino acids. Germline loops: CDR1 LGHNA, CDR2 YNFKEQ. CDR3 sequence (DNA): TGTGCCAGCAGCCAAGGTGACAGGGGAGCTGAAGCTTTCTTT. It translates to CASSQGDRGAEAFF.

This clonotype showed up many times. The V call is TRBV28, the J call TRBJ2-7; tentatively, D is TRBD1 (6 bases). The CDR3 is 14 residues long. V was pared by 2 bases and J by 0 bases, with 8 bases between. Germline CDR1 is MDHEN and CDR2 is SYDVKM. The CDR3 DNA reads TGTGCCAGCAGTTTAAGGGGGACCTCCTACGAGCAGTACTTC. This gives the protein CASSLRGTSYEQYF. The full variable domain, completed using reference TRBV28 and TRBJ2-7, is DVKVTQSSRYLVKRTGEKVFLECVQDMDHENMFWYRQDPGLGLRLIYFSYDVKMKEKGDIPEGYSVSREKKERFSLILESASTNQTSMYLCASSLRGTSYEQYFGPGTRLTVT.

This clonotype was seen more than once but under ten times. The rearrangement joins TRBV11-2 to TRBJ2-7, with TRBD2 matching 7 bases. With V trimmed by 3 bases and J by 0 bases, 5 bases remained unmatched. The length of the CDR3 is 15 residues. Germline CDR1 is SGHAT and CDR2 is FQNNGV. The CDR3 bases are TGTGCCAGCAGCTTTTCTAGCGGCCCCTCCTACGAGCAGTACTTC. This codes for CASSFSSGPSYEQYF.

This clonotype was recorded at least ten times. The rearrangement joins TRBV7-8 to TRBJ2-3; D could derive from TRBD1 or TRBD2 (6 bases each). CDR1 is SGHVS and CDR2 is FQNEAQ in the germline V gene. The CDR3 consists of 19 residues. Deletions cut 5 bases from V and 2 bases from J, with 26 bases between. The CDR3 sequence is CASSQSGLPRGTHTDTQYF. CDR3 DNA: TGTGCCAGCAGCCAATCGGGACTTCCCCGGGGGACACACACAGATACGCAGTATTTT.

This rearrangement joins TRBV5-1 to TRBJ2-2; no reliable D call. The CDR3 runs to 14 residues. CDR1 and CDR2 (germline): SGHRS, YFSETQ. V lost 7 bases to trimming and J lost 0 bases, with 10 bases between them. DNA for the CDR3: TGCGCCAGCGAAAGGCGTCCGAACACCGGGGAGCTGTTTTTT. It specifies CASERRPNTGELFF.

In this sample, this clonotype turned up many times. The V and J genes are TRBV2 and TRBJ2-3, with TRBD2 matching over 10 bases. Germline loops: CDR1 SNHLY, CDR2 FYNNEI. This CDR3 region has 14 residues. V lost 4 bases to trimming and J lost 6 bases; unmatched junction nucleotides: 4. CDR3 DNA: TGTGCCAGCAGTGTTCAACTAGCGGGGGATACGCAGTATTTT. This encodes CASSVQLAGDTQYF.

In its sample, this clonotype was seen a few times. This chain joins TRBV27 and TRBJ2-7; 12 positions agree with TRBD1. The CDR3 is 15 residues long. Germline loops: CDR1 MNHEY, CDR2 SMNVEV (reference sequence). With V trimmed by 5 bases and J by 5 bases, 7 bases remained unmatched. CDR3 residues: CASSRGTGGVNEQYF. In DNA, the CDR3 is TGTGCCAGCAGTCGAGGGACAGGGGGCGTCAACGAGCAGTACTTC.

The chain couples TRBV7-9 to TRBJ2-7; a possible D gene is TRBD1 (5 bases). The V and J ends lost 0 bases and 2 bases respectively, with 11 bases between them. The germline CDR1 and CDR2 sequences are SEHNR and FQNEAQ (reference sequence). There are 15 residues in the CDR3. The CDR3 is CASSLAGQPTYEQYF. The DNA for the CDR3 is TGTGCCAGCAGCTTAGCGGGGCAGCCAACCTACGAGCAGTACTTC.

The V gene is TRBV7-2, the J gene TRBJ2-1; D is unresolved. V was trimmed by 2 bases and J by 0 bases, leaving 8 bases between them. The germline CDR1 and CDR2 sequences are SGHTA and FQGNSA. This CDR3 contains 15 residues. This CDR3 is CASSLMTASYNEQFF. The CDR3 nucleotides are TGTGCCAGCAGCTTAATGACCGCCTCCTACAATGAGCAGTTCTTC.

Here the CDR3 DNA reads TGTGCCAGCAGTTTGAAGGGTTCCTACGAGCAGTACTTC. Its protein product is CASSLKGSYEQYF. The gene calls are TRBV7-2 and TRBJ2-7, with no clear D. The V end was cut by 6 bases, the J end by 1 base, with 10 bases between. The CDR3 is 13 amino acids. The germline V gene has CDR1 SGHTA and CDR2 FQGNSA.

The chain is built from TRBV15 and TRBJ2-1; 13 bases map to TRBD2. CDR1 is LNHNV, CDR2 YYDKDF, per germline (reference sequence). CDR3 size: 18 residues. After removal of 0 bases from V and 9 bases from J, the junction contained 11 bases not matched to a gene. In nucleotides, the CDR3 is TGTGCCACCAGCAGAGACTCACTCCGGACTAGCGGGAGTCTTGAGCAGTTCTTC. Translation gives CATSRDSLRTSGSLEQFF. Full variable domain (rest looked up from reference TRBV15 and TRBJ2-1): DAMVIQNPRYQVTQFGKPVTLSCSQTLNHNVMYWYQQKSSQAPKLLFHYYDKDFNNEADTPDNFQSRRPNTSFCFLDIRSPGLGDTAMYLCATSRDSLRTSGSLEQFFGPGTRLTVL.

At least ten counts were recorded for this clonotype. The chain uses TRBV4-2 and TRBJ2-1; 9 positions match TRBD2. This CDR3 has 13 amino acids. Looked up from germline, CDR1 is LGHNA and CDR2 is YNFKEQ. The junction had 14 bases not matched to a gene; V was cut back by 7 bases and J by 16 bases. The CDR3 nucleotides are TGTGCCAGCAACCCCGGAGGCGGGAGGGGGCACTTCTTC. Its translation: CASNPGGGRGHFF.

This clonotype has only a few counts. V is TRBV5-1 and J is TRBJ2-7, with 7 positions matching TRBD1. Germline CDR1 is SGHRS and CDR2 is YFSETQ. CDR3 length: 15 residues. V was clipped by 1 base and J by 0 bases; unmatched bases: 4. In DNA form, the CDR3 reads TGCGCCAGCAGCTTGTTAGGACAGGACTCCTACGAGCAGTACTTC. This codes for CASSLLGQDSYEQYF.

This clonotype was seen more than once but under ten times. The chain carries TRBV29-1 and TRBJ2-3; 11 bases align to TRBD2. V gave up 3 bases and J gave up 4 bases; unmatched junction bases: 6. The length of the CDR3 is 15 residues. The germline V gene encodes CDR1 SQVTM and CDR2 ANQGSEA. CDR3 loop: CSVDPSGGKADTQYF. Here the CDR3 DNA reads TGCAGCGTTGATCCTAGCGGGGGGAAGGCAGATACGCAGTATTTT.

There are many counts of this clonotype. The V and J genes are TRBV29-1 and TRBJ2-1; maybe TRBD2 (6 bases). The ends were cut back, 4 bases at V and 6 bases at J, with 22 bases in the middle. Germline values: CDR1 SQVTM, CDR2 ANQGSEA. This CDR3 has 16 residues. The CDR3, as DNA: TGCAGCGTTGGGGGCCCATGGAGGGGTGAGGGCAATGAGCAGTTCTTC. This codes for CSVGGPWRGEGNEQFF.

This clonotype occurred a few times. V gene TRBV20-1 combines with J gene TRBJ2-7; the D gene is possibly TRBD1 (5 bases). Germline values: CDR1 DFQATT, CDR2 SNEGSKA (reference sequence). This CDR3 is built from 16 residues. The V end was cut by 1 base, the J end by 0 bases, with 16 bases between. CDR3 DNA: TGCAGTGCTAGAGGGGGCTTTCCGATGAGCTCCTACGAGCAGTACTTC. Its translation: CSARGGFPMSSYEQYF.

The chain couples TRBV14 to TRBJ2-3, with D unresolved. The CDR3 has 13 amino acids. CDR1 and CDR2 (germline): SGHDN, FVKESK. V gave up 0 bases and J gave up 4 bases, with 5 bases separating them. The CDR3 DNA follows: TGTGCCAGCAGCCAAGATCTTTCAGATACGCAGTATTTT. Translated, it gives CASSQDLSDTQYF.